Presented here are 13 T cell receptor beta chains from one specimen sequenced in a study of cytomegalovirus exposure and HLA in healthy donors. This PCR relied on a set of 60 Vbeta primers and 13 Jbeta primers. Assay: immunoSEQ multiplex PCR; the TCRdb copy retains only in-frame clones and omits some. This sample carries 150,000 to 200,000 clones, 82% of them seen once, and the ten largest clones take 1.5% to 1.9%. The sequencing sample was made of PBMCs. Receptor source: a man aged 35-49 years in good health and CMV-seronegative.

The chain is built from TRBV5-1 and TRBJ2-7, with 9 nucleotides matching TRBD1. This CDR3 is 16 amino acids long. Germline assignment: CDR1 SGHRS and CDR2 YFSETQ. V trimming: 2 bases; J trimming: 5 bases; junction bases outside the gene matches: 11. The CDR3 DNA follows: TGCGCCAGCAGCTTAACCGGGACAGGGAGATCAAACGAGCAGTACTTC. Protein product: CASSLTGTGRSNEQYF.

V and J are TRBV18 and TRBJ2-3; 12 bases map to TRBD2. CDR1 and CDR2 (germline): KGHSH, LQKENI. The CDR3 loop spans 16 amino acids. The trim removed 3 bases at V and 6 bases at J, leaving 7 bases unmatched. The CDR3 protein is CASSPGLAGRGDTQYF. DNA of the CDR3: TGTGCCAGCTCACCGGGACTAGCGGGCCGAGGGGATACGCAGTATTTT.

The CDR3 nucleotides are TGTGCCAGCAGTTTATCGAACCCAGGGGGACATGGCTACACCTTC. Translated: CASSLSNPGGHGYTF. The rearrangement links TRBV27 to TRBJ1-2; the match to TRBD1 covers 7 bases. The V gene end was trimmed by 0 bases and the J gene end by 6 bases; junction bases not matched to a gene: 7. The CDR3 has 15 residues. CDR1 MNHEY and CDR2 SMNVEV come from the germline V gene (reference sequence).

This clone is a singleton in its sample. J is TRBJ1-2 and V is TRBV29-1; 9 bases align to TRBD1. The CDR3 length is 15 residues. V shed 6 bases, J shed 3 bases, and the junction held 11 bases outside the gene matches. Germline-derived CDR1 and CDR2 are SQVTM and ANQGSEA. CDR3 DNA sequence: TGCAGCGTCTATCTGGGACAGGGAAACGACTATGGCTACACCTTC. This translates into CSVYLGQGNDYGYTF.

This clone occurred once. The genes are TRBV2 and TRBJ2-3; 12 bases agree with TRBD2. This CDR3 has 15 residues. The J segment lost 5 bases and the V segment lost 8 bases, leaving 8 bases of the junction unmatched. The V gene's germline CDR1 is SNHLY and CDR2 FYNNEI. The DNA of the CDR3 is TGTGCCAGCGTCCTAGCGGGGGGGCCTAAAGATACGCAGTATTTT. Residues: CASVLAGGPKDTQYF. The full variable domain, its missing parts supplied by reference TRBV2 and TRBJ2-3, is EPEVTQTPSHQVTQMGQEVILRCVPISNHLYFYWYRQILGQKVEFLVSFYNNEISEKSEIFDDQFSVERPDGSNFTLKIRSTKLEDSAMYFCASVLAGGPKDTQYFGPGTRLTVL.

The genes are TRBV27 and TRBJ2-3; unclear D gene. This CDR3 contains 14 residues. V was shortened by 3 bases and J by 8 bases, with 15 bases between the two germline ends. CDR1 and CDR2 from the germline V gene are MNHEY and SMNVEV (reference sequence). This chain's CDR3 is CASSFGSVKSTQYF. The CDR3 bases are TGTGCCAGCAGTTTCGGGTCCGTTAAGAGTACGCAGTATTTT.

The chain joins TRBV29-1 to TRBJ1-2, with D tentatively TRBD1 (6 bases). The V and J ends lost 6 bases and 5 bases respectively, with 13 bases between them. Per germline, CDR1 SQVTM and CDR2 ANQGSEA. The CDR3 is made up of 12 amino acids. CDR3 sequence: CSVLGTPYGYTF. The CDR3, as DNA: TGCAGCGTGCTGGGGACACCTTATGGCTACACCTTC.

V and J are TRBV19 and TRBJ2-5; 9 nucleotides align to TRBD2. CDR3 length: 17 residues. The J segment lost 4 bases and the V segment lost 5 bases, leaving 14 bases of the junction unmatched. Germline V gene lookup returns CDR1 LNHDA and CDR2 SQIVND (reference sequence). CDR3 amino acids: CASSSWTSERAGETQYF. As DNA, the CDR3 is TGTGCCAGTAGTTCCTGGACTAGCGAGAGGGCGGGAGAGACCCAGTACTTC. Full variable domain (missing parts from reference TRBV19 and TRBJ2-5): DGGITQSPKYLFRKEGQNVTLSCEQNLNHDAMYWYRQDPGQGLRLIYYSQIVNDFQKGDIAEGYSVSREKKESFPLTVTSAQKNPTAFYLCASSSWTSERAGETQYFGPGTRLLVL.

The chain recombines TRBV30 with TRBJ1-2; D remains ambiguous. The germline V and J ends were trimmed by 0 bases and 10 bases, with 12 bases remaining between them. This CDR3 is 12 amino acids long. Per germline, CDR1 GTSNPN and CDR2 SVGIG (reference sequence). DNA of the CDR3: TGTGCCTGGAGTGTACGGGAGAGGATCTACACCTTC. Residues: CAWSVRERIYTF.

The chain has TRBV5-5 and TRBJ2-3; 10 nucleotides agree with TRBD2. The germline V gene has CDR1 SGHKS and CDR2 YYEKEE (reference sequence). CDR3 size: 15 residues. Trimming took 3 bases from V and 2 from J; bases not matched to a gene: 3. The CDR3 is CASSWGLANTDTQYF. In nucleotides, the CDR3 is TGTGCCAGCAGCTGGGGACTAGCGAACACAGATACGCAGTATTTT. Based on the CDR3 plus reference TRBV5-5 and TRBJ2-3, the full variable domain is DAGVTQSPTHLIKTRGQQVTLRCSPISGHKSVSWYQQVLGQGPQFIFQYYEKEERGRGNFPDRFSARQFPNYSSELNVNALLLGDSALYLCASSWGLANTDTQYFGPGTRLTVL.

The CDR3 sequence is CASSPGQGTPRKGNIQYF. The CDR3 nucleotides read TGTGCCAGCAGTCCGGGACAAGGGACCCCAAGGAAAGGGAACATTCAGTACTTC. J is TRBJ2-4 and V is TRBV2; D perhaps matches TRBD1 (6 bases). The V end lost 5 bases, the J end lost 7 bases, and 27 bases lay between the germline ends. From germline, CDR1 is SNHLY and CDR2 FYNNEI. The CDR3 runs 18 residues.

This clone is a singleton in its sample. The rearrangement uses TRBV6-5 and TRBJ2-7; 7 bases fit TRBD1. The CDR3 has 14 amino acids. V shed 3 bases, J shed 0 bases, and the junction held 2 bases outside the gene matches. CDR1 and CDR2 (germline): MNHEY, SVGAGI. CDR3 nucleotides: TGTGCCAGCAGTTATGGGGACAGCTCCTACGAGCAGTACTTC. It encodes CASSYGDSSYEQYF.

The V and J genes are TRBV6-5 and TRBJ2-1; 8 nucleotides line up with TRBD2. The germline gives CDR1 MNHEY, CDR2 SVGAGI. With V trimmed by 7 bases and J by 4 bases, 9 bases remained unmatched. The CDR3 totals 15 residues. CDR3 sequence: CASTPYGGAYNEQFF. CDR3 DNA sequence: TGTGCCAGCACCCCTTACGGGGGGGCGTACAATGAGCAGTTCTTC.